This T cell receptor (beta chain) came from a study of persistence of HIV-infected CD4 T cells. General study results and limits: Antigen-responding cells were enriched for degenerate expanded CDR3beta sequences.

This CDR3 has 17 residues. Germline V gene lookup returns CDR1 SEHNR and CDR2 FQNEAQ (reference sequence). V was trimmed by 4 bases and J by 7 bases, leaving 20 bases between them. The immunoSEQ assay was version 4, run in survey mode. Each sample used up to 1 ug genomic DNA diluted to about 10 ng/uL. Sequencing used immunoSEQ multiplex PCR; TCRdb keeps in-frame clones, though not all of them. The sample gives about 36,000 clones, over 75% of which show up once; about 5% is in the top ten. This clone appeared a few times. The antigen is unknown. An overlapping HIV-1 Gag peptide pool stimulated these cells at 1 ug/peptide/mL. CD40L-negative CD69-negative CD45RO-high memory CD4+ T cells were sorted as populations depleted of antigen-responding cells. CD8-depleted PBMCs were stimulated approximately 20 hours with anti-CD28/CD49d costimulation, CD40-blocking antibody and enfuvirtide.

Here the sequenced sample was cultured CD4+ T cells from PBMCs, taken from a patient who received antiretroviral therapy. The clonotype comes from an adult with HIV. The donor label of this sample is uncertain. V gene TRBV7-9 combines with J gene TRBJ1-6; perhaps TRBD1 as D (5 bases). For the CDR3, the DNA is TGTGCCAGCAGCTCCCCGGGACGGAGTCTGGGAAATTCACCCCTCCACTTT. As protein: CASSSPGRSLGNSPLHF.